This TCR beta chain originates from a study of cytotoxic CD8 clonotypes in ibrutinib-treated CLL. Sequencing was performed with immunoSEQ multiplex PCR; in TCRdb, only in-frame clones are kept and a portion is missing. The sample shows approximately 300,000 clones, roughly 79% of them seen only once. This CDR3 is 16 amino acids long. J gave up 2 bases and V 0 bases, and 6 bases lay outside the gene matches. Germline CDR1 and CDR2: SGHKS and YYEKEE (reference sequence). This receptor was taken from a human donor with chronic lymphocytic leukemia. The gene calls are TRBV5-5 and TRBJ2-3; 7 bases agree with TRBD1. Material: PBMCs, obtained before ibrutinib treatment. DNA for the CDR3: TGTGCCAGCAGCTTGGCGGGACAGTTTTCCACAGATACGCAGTATTTT. Translated: CASSLAGQFSTDTQYF.